The 22 T cell receptor beta chains below were found in one sample sequenced in a study of T-cell memory formation after mild COVID-19. TCRdb redid the calling of the 5' RACE reads with MiXCR, one entry per CDR3 protein. The sample has 400,000 to 500,000 distinct CDR3 sequences, around 20% seen once. Sequenced sample: PBMCs or a T cell subset sorted from them (not recorded which). The receptor source for this set is an adult woman who had mild COVID-19 (a few samples of this study predate the infection). Cell type and time point are not known.

Details on this clonotype: The DNA is omitted, as the CDR3 cannot be located on it reliably, and the CDR3 follows TCRdb's listing. This chain connects TRBV5-6 to TRBJ2-7; the table gives TRBD1 as D, unverified against the DNA. Looked up from germline, CDR1 is SGHDT and CDR2 is YYEEEE. 13 amino acids form the CDR3, both terminal residues included. This CDR3 reads CASSLGVGQGAYF.

The genes are TRBV30 and TRBJ2-1, with 9 bases that match TRBD2. The CDR3 loop spans 14 amino acids. The germline V gene encodes CDR1 GTSNPN and CDR2 SVGIG (reference sequence). V lost 4 bases and J lost 6; bases outside the gene matches: 7. This CDR3 reads CAWTSGGRANEQFF. The CDR3, as DNA: TGTGCCTGGACGAGTGGCGGGAGGGCCAATGAGCAGTTCTTC.

The CDR3 spells CASSHLAGVGHEQFF. Written as DNA, the CDR3 is TGCGCCAGCAGCCATCTAGCGGGAGTTGGGCATGAGCAGTTCTTC. The gene calls are TRBV4-1 and TRBJ2-1, with 10 bases matching TRBD2. This CDR3 has 15 amino acids. Germline V lookup: CDR1 MGHRA, CDR2 YSYEKL. The V and J ends lost 3 bases and 8 bases, in that order; junction bases with no gene match: 7.

This chain links TRBV12-3 or TRBV12-4 with TRBJ2-5, with 12 nucleotides matching TRBD1. This CDR3 comprises 15 residues. J lost 5 bases, V lost 4 bases, and 5 bases had no gene match. CDR3 region: CASSSGTGGQETQYF. The CDR3 DNA is TGTGCCAGCAGTTCCGGGACAGGGGGCCAGGAGACCCAGTACTTC.

This clonotype occurred many times. The gene calls are TRBV28 and TRBJ2-3; D gene ambiguous. The germline CDR1 and CDR2 sequences are MDHEN and SYDVKM. The CDR3 has 14 residues. Trimming left V 3 bases short and J 3 bases short, with 10 bases between. The DNA of the CDR3 is TGTGCCAGCAGTTTTCTGGCTGGGACAGATACGCAGTATTTT. Its translation is CASSFLAGTDTQYF.

V gene TRBV7-2 combines with J gene TRBJ2-1; the D call may be TRBD1 or TRBD2 (5 bases each). The length of the CDR3 is 16 residues. Germline CDR1 SGHTA, CDR2 FQGNSA. V dropped 2 bases and J dropped 0 bases, with 11 bases sitting between them. For the CDR3, the DNA is TGTGCCAGCAGCTTAATGGGGACCTACTCCTACAATGAGCAGTTCTTC. Translation gives CASSLMGTYSYNEQFF. Full variable domain (rest looked up from reference TRBV7-2 and TRBJ2-1): GAGVSQSPSNKVTEKGKDVELRCDPISGHTALYWYRQSLGQGLEFLIYFQGNSAPDKSGLPSDRFSAERTGGSVSTLTIQRTQQEDSAVYLCASSLMGTYSYNEQFFGPGTRLTVL.

This clonotype was recorded a few times. V usage is TRBV7-8 and J usage is TRBJ2-5, with TRBD1 matching over 9 bases. J was trimmed by 4 bases and V by 5 bases; bases with no gene match: 11. Germline CDR1 SGHVS, CDR2 FQNEAQ. CDR3 length: 16 residues. The CDR3 coding sequence is TGTGCCAGCAGCCAAGGACAGGGGTGGCTTGGAGAGACCCAGTACTTC. It codes for CASSQGQGWLGETQYF.

This chain uses TRBV2 with TRBJ1-6; possible D gene TRBD1, 5 bases. CDR1 and CDR2 from the germline V gene are SNHLY and FYNNEI. The CDR3 runs 15 residues. Trimming took 5 bases from V and 7 from J, leaving 15 bases between them. This CDR3 reads CASSLNPGSNSPLHF. The CDR3 coding sequence is TGTGCCAGCAGTCTAAACCCAGGGTCCAATTCACCCCTCCACTTT. Full variable domain (outside the CDR3, taken from reference TRBV2 and TRBJ1-6): EPEVTQTPSHQVTQMGQEVILRCVPISNHLYFYWYRQILGQKVEFLVSFYNNEISEKSEIFDDQFSVERPDGSNFTLKIRSTKLEDSAMYFCASSLNPGSNSPLHFGNGTRLTVT.

The rearrangement uses TRBV4-1 and TRBJ1-2; perhaps TRBD1 as D (6 bases). The V end was cut by 3 bases, the J end by 7 bases, with 18 bases between. Germline CDR1 is MGHRA and CDR2 is YSYEKL. This CDR3 is 15 amino acids long. DNA of the CDR3: TGCGCCAGCAGCCACGCTAGGGGGGCGACGACTGGCTACACCTTC. It encodes CASSHARGATTGYTF.

The chain carries TRBV7-2 and TRBJ2-1; no clear D gene. V gave up 5 bases and J gave up 8 bases, with 10 bases separating them. The CDR3 length is 12 residues. Looked up from germline, CDR1 is SGHTA and CDR2 is FQGNSA. The CDR3 protein is CASSLTRDEQFF. As DNA, the CDR3 is TGTGCCAGCAGCCTAACTCGGGATGAGCAGTTCTTC.

J is TRBJ2-7 and V is TRBV5-1, with 14 bases matching TRBD2. The length of the CDR3 is 18 residues. V was pared by 4 bases and J by 2 bases, with 11 bases of the junction left unmatched. CDR1 and CDR2 (germline): SGHRS, YFSETQ. CDR3 sequence (DNA): TGCGCCAGCAGCCGGATTTATTGGACTAGCGGGAGGACCTACGAGCAGTACTTC. Its translation is CASSRIYWTSGRTYEQYF.

The chain couples TRBV7-2 to TRBJ2-3; D not certain. With 0 bases removed from V and 3 bases from J, the gap between germline ends came to 13 bases. The V gene's germline CDR1 is SGHTA and CDR2 FQGNSA. The CDR3 has 16 amino acids. As DNA, the CDR3 is TGTGCCAGCAGCTTAGCCGAGACCCCAAGGACAGATACGCAGTATTTT. As protein: CASSLAETPRTDTQYF. Full variable domain (missing parts from reference TRBV7-2 and TRBJ2-3): GAGVSQSPSNKVTEKGKDVELRCDPISGHTALYWYRQSLGQGLEFLIYFQGNSAPDKSGLPSDRFSAERTGGSVSTLTIQRTQQEDSAVYLCASSLAETPRTDTQYFGPGTRLTVL.

There are a few counts of this clonotype. This rearrangement joins TRBV6-1 to TRBJ2-5; 7 bases line up with TRBD1. This CDR3 contains 12 residues. With V trimmed by 11 bases and J by 2 bases, 5 bases remained unmatched. Germline V CDR1 and CDR2: MNHNS, SASEGT. The CDR3 region is CAAGTVQETQYF. The DNA of the CDR3 is TGTGCCGCCGGGACAGTGCAAGAGACCCAGTACTTC.

J is TRBJ2-5 and V is TRBV5-1; TRBD2 agrees at 8 bases. This CDR3 comprises 13 residues. Germline V lookup: CDR1 SGHRS, CDR2 YFSETQ. Trimming cost V 4 bases and J 4 bases; bases outside gene matches: 3. CDR3 nucleotides: TGCGCCAGCAGCGGCAGCGGGGGAGAGACCCAGTACTTC. It yields the protein CASSGSGGETQYF.

This clonotype was observed a few times. The chain is built from TRBV5-1 and TRBJ1-2, with 11 bases matching TRBD1. The CDR3 length is 14 residues. Per germline, CDR1 SGHRS and CDR2 YFSETQ. After removal of 4 bases from V and 6 bases from J, the junction contained 5 bases not matched to a gene. In nucleotides, the CDR3 is TGCGCCAGCAGCATAAGGACAGGGGGCGATGGCTACACCTTC. Residues: CASSIRTGGDGYTF.

This clonotype showed up just a few times. The rearrangement links TRBV5-1 to TRBJ1-4, with no clear D. V lost 7 bases and J 0 bases, leaving 10 bases between the germline ends. This CDR3 is 14 amino acids long. CDR1 and CDR2 from the germline V gene are SGHRS and YFSETQ. CDR3 DNA: TGCGCCAGCGGCGAGACAACAACTAATGAAAAACTGTTTTTT. It codes for CASGETTTNEKLFF.

The chain recombines TRBV12-3 or TRBV12-4 with TRBJ1-1, with 11 bases aligning to TRBD1. The CDR3 sequence is 19 residues long. J lost 5 bases, V lost 5 bases, and 19 bases had no gene match. CDR3 sequence: CASSHRPGQGVWDGTEAFF. CDR3 DNA sequence: TGTGCCAGCAGTCACCGACCGGGACAGGGGGTATGGGATGGGACTGAAGCTTTCTTT.

Ten or more counts support this clonotype. CDR3 residues: CASSQNPEAVTGELFF. In DNA form, the CDR3 reads TGTGCCAGCAGCCAAAATCCGGAGGCCGTCACCGGGGAGCTGTTTTTT. The V gene is TRBV3-1, the J gene TRBJ2-2; perhaps TRBD2 as D (5 bases). Germline CDR1 LGHDT, CDR2 YNNKEL (reference sequence). V shed 2 bases and J shed 4 bases, with 14 bases lying between them. This CDR3 has 16 amino acids. The full variable domain, its missing parts supplied by reference TRBV3-1 and TRBJ2-2, is DTAVSQTPKYLVTQMGNDKSIKCEQNLGHDTMYWYKQDSKKFLKIMFSYNNKELIINETVPNRFSPKSPDKAHLNLHINSLELGDSAVYFCASSQNPEAVTGELFFGEGSRLTVL.

This clonotype was found once. The V call is TRBV3-1, the J call TRBJ2-2; D tentatively reads TRBD1 or TRBD2 (5 bases each). The CDR3 totals 14 residues. Trimming stripped 0 bases from V and 7 bases from J, with 9 bases between. CDR1 is LGHDT, CDR2 YNNKEL, per germline (reference sequence). The CDR3 region has the DNA TGTGCCAGCAGCCAAGAGGGGACGTTCGGGGAGCTGTTTTTT. Encoded protein: CASSQEGTFGELFF.

V is TRBV11-2 and J is TRBJ1-1; 9 bases are a match to TRBD1. Germline V gene data show CDR1 as SGHAT and CDR2 as FQNNGV. J was trimmed by 5 bases and V by 8 bases; bases with no gene match: 9. The CDR3 runs 14 residues. CDR3 sequence (DNA): TGTGCCAGCTCATATACAGGGGGCGGTACTGAAGCTTTCTTT. It codes for CASSYTGGGTEAFF.

This clonotype was seen many times. The rearrangement joins TRBV4-1 to TRBJ1-5, with D perhaps TRBD1 (6 bases). V was cut by 2 bases and J by 5 bases, with 13 bases left in between. The CDR3 covers 15 residues. CDR1 MGHRA and CDR2 YSYEKL come from the germline V gene. The CDR3 nucleotides read TGCGCCAGCAGCCAACAAGAGGGGGGCCATCAGCCCCAGCATTTT. Encoded protein: CASSQQEGGHQPQHF.

V and J are TRBV6-1 and TRBJ1-2; TRBD1 might be the D (6 bases). Germline values: CDR1 MNHNS, CDR2 SASEGT. V lost 0 bases, J lost 4 bases, and 12 bases lay in between. The CDR3 consists of 15 residues. CDR3 coding DNA: TGTGCCAGCAGTGAAGCCTCGGGGGGCCCCTATGGCTACACCTTC. Protein product: CASSEASGGPYGYTF.